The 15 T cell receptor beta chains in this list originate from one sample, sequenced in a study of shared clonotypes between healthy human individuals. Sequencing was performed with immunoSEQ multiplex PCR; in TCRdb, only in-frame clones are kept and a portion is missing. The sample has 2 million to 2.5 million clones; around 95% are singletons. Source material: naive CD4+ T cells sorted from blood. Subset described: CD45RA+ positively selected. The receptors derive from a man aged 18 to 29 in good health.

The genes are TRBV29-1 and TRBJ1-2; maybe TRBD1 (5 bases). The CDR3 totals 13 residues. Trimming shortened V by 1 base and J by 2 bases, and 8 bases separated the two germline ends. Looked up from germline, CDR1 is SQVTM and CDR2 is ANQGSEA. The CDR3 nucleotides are TGCAGCGTTGAAGCTGGACACAACTATGGCTACACCTTC. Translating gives CSVEAGHNYGYTF.

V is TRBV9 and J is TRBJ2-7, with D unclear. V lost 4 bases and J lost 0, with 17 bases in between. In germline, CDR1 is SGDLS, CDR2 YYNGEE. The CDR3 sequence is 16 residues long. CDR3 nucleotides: TGTGCCAGCAGCCTCCGAAATCGCCCCATCTCCTACGAGCAGTACTTC. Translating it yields CASSLRNRPISYEQYF.

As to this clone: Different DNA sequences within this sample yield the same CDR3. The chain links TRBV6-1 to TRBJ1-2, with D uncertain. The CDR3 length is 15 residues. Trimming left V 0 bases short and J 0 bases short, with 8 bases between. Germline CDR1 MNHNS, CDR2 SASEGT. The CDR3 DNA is TGTGCCAGCAGTGAAGCGTACCCCGCTAACTATGGCTACACCTTC. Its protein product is CASSEAYPANYGYTF.

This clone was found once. Here the CDR3 reads CATRLAGGGGSYNEQFF. The CDR3, as DNA: TGTGCCACCCGACTAGCGGGAGGGGGGGGCTCCTACAATGAGCAGTTCTTC. This rearrangement joins TRBV7-2 to TRBJ2-1; 14 positions match TRBD2. The CDR3 has 17 residues. Germline V gene sequence: CDR1 SGHTA, CDR2 FQGNSA. The J segment lost 0 bases and the V segment lost 10 bases, leaving 8 bases of the junction unmatched.

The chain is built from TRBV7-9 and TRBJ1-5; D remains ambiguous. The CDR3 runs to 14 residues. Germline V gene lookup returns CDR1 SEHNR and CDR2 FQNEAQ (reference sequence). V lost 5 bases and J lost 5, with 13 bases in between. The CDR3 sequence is CASSTNGVHQPQHF. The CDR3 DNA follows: TGTGCCAGCAGCACCAACGGGGTCCATCAGCCCCAGCATTTT.

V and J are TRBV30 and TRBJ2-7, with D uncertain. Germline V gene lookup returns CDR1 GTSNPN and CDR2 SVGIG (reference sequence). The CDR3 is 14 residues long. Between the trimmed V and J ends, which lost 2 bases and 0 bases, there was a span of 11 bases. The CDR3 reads CAWSMSPSSYEQYF. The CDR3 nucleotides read TGTGCCTGGAGTATGTCTCCGAGCTCCTACGAGCAGTACTTC.

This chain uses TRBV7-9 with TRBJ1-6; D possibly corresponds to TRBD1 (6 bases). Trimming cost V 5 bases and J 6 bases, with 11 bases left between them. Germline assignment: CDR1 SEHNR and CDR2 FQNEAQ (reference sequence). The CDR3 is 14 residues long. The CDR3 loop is CASSPRGGNSPLHF. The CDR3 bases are TGTGCCAGCAGCCCCAGGGGAGGTAATTCACCCCTCCACTTT.

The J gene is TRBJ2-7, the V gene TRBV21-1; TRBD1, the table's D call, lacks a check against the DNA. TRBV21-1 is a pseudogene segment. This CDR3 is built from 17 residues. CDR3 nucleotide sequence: TGTGCCAGCAGCAAAGGATTACGGGACAGGGGAACCTACGAGCAGTACTTC. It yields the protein CASSKGLRDRGTYEQYF.

CDR3 protein: CASSPIPTGGGTEAFF. The CDR3, as DNA: TGTGCCAGCTCACCCATCCCGACAGGGGGAGGAACTGAAGCTTTCTTT. The V gene is TRBV18, the J gene TRBJ1-1, with 9 bases identical to TRBD1. Germline loops: CDR1 KGHSH, CDR2 LQKENI. This CDR3 spans 16 amino acids. The trim removed 3 bases at V and 5 bases at J, leaving 10 bases unmatched.

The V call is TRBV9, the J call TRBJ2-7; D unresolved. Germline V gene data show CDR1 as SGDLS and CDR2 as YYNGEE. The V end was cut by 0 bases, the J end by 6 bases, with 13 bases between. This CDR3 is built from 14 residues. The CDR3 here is CASSVGDPPGEQYF. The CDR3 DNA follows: TGTGCCAGCAGCGTAGGCGACCCACCAGGCGAGCAGTACTTC.

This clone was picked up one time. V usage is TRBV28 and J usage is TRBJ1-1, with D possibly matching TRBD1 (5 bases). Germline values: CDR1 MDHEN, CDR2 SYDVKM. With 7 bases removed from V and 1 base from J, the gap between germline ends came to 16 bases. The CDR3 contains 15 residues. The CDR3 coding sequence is TGTGCCAGCACCCTGGGGGTCCTGGGGAACACTGAAGCTTTCTTT. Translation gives CASTLGVLGNTEAFF.

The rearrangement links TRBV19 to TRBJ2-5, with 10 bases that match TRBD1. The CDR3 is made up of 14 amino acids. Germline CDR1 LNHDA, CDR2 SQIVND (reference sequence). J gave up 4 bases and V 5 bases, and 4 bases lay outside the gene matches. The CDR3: CASSGTGVGETQYF. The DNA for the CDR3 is TGTGCCAGTAGTGGGACAGGGGTCGGAGAGACCCAGTACTTC.

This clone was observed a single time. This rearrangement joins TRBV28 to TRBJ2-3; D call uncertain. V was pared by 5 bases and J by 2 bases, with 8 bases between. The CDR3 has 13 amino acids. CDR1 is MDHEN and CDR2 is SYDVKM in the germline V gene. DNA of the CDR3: TGTGCCAGCAGTCCCCCCCCCACAGATACGCAGTATTTT. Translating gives CASSPPPTDTQYF.

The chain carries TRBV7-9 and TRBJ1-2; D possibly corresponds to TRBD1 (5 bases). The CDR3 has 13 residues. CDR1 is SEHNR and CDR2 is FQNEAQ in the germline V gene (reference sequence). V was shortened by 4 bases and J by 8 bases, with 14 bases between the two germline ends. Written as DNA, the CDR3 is TGTGCCAGCAGCTCCTCCCAGGGAAAGGGCTACACCTTC. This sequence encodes CASSSSQGKGYTF.

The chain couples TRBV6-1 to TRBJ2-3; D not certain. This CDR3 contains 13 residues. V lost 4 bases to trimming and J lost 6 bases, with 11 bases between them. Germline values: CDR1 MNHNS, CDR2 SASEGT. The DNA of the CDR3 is TGTGCCAGCAGTGTATGGTACGCGGATACGCAGTATTTT. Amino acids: CASSVWYADTQYF.